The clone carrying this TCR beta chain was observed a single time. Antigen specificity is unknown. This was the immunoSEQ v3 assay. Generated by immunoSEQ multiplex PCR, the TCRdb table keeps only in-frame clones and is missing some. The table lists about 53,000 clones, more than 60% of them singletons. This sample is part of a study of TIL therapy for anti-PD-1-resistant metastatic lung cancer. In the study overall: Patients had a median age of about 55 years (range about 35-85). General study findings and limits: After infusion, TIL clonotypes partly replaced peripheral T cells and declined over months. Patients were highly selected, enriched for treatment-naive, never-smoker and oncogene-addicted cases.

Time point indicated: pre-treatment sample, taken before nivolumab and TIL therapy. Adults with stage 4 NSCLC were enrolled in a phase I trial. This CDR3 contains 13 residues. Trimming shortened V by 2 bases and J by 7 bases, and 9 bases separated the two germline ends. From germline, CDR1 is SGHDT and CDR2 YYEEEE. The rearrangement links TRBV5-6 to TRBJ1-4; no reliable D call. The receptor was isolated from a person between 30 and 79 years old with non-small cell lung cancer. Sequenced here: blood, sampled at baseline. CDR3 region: CASSFWTVEKLFF. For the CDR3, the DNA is TGTGCCAGCAGCTTCTGGACCGTTGAAAAACTGTTTTTT.